This T cell receptor (beta chain) was sequenced for a study of blood T cell repertoires in COVID-19. On the study more broadly: PBMCs, B-cell-depleted T cells, or T cells were the source of the cDNA or gDNA that made up the material.

In the study's own analysis: By means of reference gene primer amplification, nucleated cell counts were estimated. Some clones are missing from TCRdb's copy, which holds only in-frame ones; the method was immunoSEQ multiplex PCR. D and trimming come from the DNA, and the V and J calls and clone size come from that table. The table includes 90,000 or so clones, 75% to 85% detected once. Material for sequencing was peripheral blood. This TCR derives from a human donor in a cohort sampled during active COVID-19.

CDR3 residues: CASSRTGYNSPLHF. The CDR3, as DNA: TGTGCCAGCAGCCGGACAGGCTATAATTCACCCCTCCACTTT. This chain connects TRBV27 to TRBJ1-6; TRBD1 aligns across 7 bases. V lost 6 bases to trimming and J lost 3 bases; unmatched junction nucleotides: 2. This CDR3 comprises 14 residues. The germline V gene encodes CDR1 MNHEY and CDR2 SMNVEV (reference sequence).